The rows below give T cell receptor beta chains drawn from one sample of a study of molecular identifiers for immune sequencing clone quantification. TCRdb analysed the PCR reads with MiXCR anew, one entry per CDR3 protein. This table holds more than 450,000 distinct CDR3 sequences, roughly 23% found once. Specimen: naive CD8+ T cells from blood, with Jurkat cell RNA spiked in. The source is a human donor in good health. Some libraries in this study had Jurkat cell RNA spiked in. Each CDR3 is given with its conserved first and last residue. The order of the fields is D gene, J gene, V gene, clone size, CDR3 DNA, CDR3 protein. A D gene is named only where the DNA matches it firmly. Not all rows give a size; the values are once, few, many and, for expanded clones, a class.

d_gene: TRBD2; j_gene: TRBJ2-3; v_gene: TRBV7-2; abundance: many; CDR3nt: TGTGCCAGCAGCTTAGTGCTAGCGGGGAGCACAGATACGCAGTATTTT; CDR3aa: CASSLVLAGSTDTQYF
d_gene: NA; j_gene: TRBJ2-3; v_gene: TRBV2; abundance: many; CDR3nt: TGTGCCAGCAGCGCGGGACAGTCCACAGATACGCAGTATTTT; CDR3aa: CASSAGQSTDTQYF
d_gene: NA; j_gene: TRBJ2-2; v_gene: TRBV6-2/TRBV6-3; abundance: NA; CDR3nt: TGTGCCGGGGGGACTCTCCCTTTGAGCACCGGGGAGCTGTTTTTT; CDR3aa: CAGGTLPLSTGELFF
d_gene: NA; j_gene: TRBJ2-1; v_gene: TRBV24-1; abundance: many; CDR3nt: TGTGCCACCAGTGATGTAGAGGGTCTGGATGAGCAGTTCTTC; CDR3aa: CATSDVEGLDEQFF
d_gene: NA; j_gene: TRBJ2-2; v_gene: TRBV15; abundance: few; CDR3nt: TGTGCCACCAGCAGACCCCGCGAGGAGAACACCGGGGAGCTGTTTTTT; CDR3aa: CATSRPREENTGELFF
d_gene: NA; j_gene: TRBJ2-7; v_gene: TRBV28; abundance: NA; CDR3nt: TGTGCCAGCAGTTCCCCTATAGCGAGAGCGAACGAGCAGTACTTC; CDR3aa: CASSSPIARANEQYF
d_gene: NA; j_gene: TRBJ1-6; v_gene: TRBV7-9; abundance: NA; CDR3nt: TGTGCCAGCAGCTCGGGACCTACTGATAATTCACCCCTCCACTTT; CDR3aa: CASSSGPTDNSPLHF
d_gene: TRBD1; j_gene: TRBJ1-5; v_gene: TRBV20-1; abundance: NA; CDR3nt: TGCAGTACTAGGACGGGACAGGGGGTGAATCAGCCCCAGCATTTT; CDR3aa: CSTRTGQGVNQPQHF
d_gene: TRBD1; j_gene: TRBJ2-4; v_gene: TRBV29-1; abundance: many; CDR3nt: TGCAGCGTTGAAGGTGGACAGGGACCACTAAAAAACATTCAGTACTTC; CDR3aa: CSVEGGQGPLKNIQYF
d_gene: NA; j_gene: TRBJ2-4; v_gene: TRBV9; abundance: many; CDR3nt: TGTGCCAGCAGCGTAGGGGCCGGACTCCACGCGGCCAAAAACATTCAGTACTTC; CDR3aa: CASSVGAGLHAAKNIQYF